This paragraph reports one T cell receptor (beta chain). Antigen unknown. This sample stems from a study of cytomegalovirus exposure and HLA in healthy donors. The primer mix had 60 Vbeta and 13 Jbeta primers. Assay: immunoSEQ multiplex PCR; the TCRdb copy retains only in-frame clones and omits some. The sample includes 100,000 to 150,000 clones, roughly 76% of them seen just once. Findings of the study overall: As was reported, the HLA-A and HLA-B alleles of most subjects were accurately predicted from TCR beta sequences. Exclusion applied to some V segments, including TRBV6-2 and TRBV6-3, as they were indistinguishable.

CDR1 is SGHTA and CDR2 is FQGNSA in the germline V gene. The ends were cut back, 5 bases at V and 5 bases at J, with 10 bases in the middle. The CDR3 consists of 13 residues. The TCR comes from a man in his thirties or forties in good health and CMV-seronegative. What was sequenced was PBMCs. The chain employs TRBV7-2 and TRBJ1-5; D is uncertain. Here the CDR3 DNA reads TGTGCCAGCAGCCCCAGGATGCATCAGCCCCAGCATTTT. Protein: CASSPRMHQPQHF.